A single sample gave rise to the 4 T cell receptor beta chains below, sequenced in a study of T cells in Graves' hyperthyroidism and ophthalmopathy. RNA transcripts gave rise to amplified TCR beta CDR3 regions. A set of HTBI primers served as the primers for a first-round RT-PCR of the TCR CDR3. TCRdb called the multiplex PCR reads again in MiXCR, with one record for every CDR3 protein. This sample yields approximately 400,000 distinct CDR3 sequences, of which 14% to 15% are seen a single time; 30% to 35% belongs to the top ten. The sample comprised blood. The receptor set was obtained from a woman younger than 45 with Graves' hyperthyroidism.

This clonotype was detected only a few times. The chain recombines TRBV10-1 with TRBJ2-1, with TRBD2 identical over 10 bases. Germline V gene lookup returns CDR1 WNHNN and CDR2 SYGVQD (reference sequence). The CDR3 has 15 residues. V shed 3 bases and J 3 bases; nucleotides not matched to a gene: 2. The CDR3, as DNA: TGCGCCAGCAGTGATAGCGGGAGGAACTACAATGAGCAGTTCTTC. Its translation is CASSDSGRNYNEQFF.

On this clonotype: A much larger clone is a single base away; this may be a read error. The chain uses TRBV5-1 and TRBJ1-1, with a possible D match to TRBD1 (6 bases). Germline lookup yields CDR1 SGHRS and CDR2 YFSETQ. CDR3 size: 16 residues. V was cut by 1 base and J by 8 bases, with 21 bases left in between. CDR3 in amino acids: CASSLNYRTVIREAFF. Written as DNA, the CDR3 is TGCGCCAGCAGCTTGAACTACAGGACAGTTATCCGAGAAGCTTTCTTT.

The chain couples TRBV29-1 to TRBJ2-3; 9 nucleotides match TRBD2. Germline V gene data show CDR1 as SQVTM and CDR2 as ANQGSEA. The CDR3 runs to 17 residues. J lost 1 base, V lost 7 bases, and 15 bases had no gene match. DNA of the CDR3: TGCAGCGCCCGGACTAGCGCTAACCTTTGGGGCACAGATACGCAGTATTTT. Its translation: CSARTSANLWGTDTQYF.

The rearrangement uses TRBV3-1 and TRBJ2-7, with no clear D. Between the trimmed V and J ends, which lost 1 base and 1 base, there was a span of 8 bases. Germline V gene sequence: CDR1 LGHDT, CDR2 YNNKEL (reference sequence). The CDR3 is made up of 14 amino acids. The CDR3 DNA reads TGTGCCAGCAGCCAAGCGCTACAGTCCTACGAGCAGTACTTC. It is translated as CASSQALQSYEQYF.